This TCR beta chain derives from a study of blood T cell repertoires in COVID-19. Profiling relied on immunoSEQ multiplex PCR, and the TCRdb table lists in-frame clones only, not all of them. The table shows 200,000 to 300,000 clones, with roughly 76% occurring only once. As regards this clone: The same CDR3 arises from other DNA sequences in this sample as well.

The CDR3 consists of 13 residues. Germline-derived CDR1 and CDR2 are SGHTA and FQGTGA. The V gene end was trimmed by 3 bases and the J gene end by 5 bases; junction bases not matched to a gene: 1. The chain joins TRBV7-3 to TRBJ2-5, with TRBD1 matching 9 bases. The material sequenced was peripheral blood. The sequence derives from a woman aged 80 or over with COVID-19, enrolled during active disease. CDR3 sequence: CASSFGQGETQYF. DNA of the CDR3: TGTGCCAGCAGCTTCGGACAGGGGGAGACCCAGTACTTC.